The present entry profiles one T cell receptor (beta chain) with its context. Which antigen it targets is not known. It has no much larger one-base neighbor in the sample; base qualities were not kept. The sample is drawn from a study of blood T cell repertoires in COVID-19 (dated by TCRdb to about 2020). About the investigation overall: Samples from collaborators originated in the United States, Italy and Spain and spanned both the acute and convalescent phases of COVID-19. The prospective study material was composed of cDNA or gDNA derived from T cells, B-cell-depleted T cells, or PBMCs. The dataset comprised deeply sampled blood TCRbeta repertoires from subjects exposed to, actively infected with, or recovered from COVID-19. The repertoires were made available in a free public database intended to serve as a resource for research on the immune response to SARS-CoV-2. The samples were drawn from the first 160 participants of the ongoing ImmuneRACE study and from 1,200 or so subjects provided by 6 global collaborators. The sample metadata nearly always contained a de-identified subject ID, COVID-19 status, age in years and sex. Where HLA class I and class II types were available, the types were taken from metadata supplied by the sample provider, not from assay-based typing.

General findings and caveats noted by the study authors: The amount of clinical and demographic metadata varied by source and participant and was provided uncurated.

Enrolling through a virtual design, the prospective study's participants ranged in age from roughly 18 to 89 years and lived across 24 United States geographic areas. To assign participants to cohorts, the prospective study relied on clinical history that participants themselves reported in a screening survey and a study questionnaire. Recovered participants in ImmuneRACE Cohort 3 were defined as having two consecutive negative NP/OP PCR tests, clearance from a healthcare professional, or resolution of symptoms. In the prospective study, mobile phlebotomists collected whole blood, serum and a nasopharyngeal or oropharyngeal swab from each participant. Additional blood draws and questionnaires over a 2-month period could optionally be provided by prospective study participants. Before DNA extraction, blood samples from the prospective study were shipped at room temperature or frozen. The immunoSEQ Assay, a bias-controlled multiplex PCR, was used to amplify TCRbeta CDR3 regions from genomic DNA. As for the authors' bioinformatics: The number of nucleated cells in each sample was estimated by amplification of reference gene primers within the assay. To quantify the absolute abundance of each unique TCRbeta CDR3 rearrangement, sequence reads were collapsed and filtered. Productive Simpson clonality was computed per sample as the square root of Simpson's diversity index over productive rearrangements. TCRdb obtained this table from immuneACCESS and retained in-frame rearrangements with V and J assigned. These tables miss some clones; where compared with another copy, unresolved V genes account for less than half of the shortfall, and the remainder is unexplained. Clonal size and the V and J genes are those of that table, whereas D and trimming came from the DNA. The sample data list roughly 240,000 clones, and 86% of these were observed just once. Clones ranked in the top ten supply approximately 2.1% of the sample.

This TCR derives from a woman aged 45-60 years who had recovered from COVID-19. The sequencing input was PBMCs or T cells enriched from blood (not recorded which).

The CDR3 reads CASSLGGRRSPLHF. In nucleotides, the sequence is TGTGCCAGCAGCTTAGGGGGGCGCCGGTCACCCCTCCACTTT. The rearrangement joined TRBV11-3 to TRBJ1-6; the D gene is perhaps TRBD1, from 6 matching bases. The CDR3 holds 14 amino acids from the cysteine to the phenylalanine. Only the CDR3 part of the read is kept: 42 bases, read in frame from the first base. CDR1 and CDR2, looked up from the germline V gene, are SGHNT and YENEEA. V loses 1 base of germline sequence and J loses 10 bases, and the interval between the two ends is 11 bases. The variable domain in full, with residues beyond the CDR3 obtained from the reference TRBV11-3 and TRBJ1-6 genes, is EAGVVQSPRYKIIEKKQPVAFWCNPISGHNTLYWYLQNLGQGPELLIRYENEEAVDDSQLPKDRFSAERLKGVDSTLKIQPAELGDSAVYLCASSLGGRRSPLHFGNGTRLTVT.